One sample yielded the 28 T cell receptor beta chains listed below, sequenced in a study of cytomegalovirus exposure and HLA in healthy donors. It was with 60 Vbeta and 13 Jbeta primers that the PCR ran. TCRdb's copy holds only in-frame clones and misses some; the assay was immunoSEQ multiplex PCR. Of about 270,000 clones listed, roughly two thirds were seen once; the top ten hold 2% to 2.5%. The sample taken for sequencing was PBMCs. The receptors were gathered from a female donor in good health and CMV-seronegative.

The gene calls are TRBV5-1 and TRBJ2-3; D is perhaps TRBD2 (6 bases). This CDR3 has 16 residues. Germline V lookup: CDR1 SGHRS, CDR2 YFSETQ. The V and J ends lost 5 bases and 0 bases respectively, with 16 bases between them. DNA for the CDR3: TGCGCCAGCAGGGTCCGAGCGGGCCCTAGCACAGATACGCAGTATTTT. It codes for CASRVRAGPSTDTQYF.

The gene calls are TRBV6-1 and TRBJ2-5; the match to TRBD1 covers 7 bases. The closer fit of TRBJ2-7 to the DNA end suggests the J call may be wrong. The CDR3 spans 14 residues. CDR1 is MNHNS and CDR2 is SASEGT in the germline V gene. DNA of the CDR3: TGTGCCAGCAGTGAGGGGGACAGTGACTACGAGCAGTACTTC. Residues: CASSEGDSDYEQYF.

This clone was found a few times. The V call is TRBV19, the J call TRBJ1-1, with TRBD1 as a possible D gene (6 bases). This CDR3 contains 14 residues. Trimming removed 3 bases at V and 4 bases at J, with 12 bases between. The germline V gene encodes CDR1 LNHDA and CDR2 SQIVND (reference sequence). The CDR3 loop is CASSIGQFGTEAFF. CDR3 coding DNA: TGTGCCAGTAGTATCGGACAGTTTGGCACTGAAGCTTTCTTT.

The DNA of the CDR3 is TGTGCCAGCAGCCTGCCGGGACAGCTCTTGAACACTGAAGCTTTCTTT. As protein: CASSLPGQLLNTEAFF. The chain couples TRBV5-4 to TRBJ1-1, with 7 bases fitting TRBD1. Germline V lookup: CDR1 SGHNT, CDR2 YYREEE (reference sequence). The length of the CDR3 is 16 residues. J was trimmed by 0 bases and V by 4 bases; bases with no gene match: 9.

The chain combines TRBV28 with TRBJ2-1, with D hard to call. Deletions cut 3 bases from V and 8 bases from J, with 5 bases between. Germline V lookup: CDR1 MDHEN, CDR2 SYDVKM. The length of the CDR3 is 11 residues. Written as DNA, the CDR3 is TGTGCCAGCAGTTTTAACTATGAGCAGTTCTTC. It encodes CASSFNYEQFF.

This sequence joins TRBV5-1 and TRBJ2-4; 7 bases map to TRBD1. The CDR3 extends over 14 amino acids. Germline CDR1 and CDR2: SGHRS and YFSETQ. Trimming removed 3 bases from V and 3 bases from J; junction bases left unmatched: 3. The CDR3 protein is CASSSTGVKNIQYF. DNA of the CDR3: TGCGCCAGCAGCTCTACAGGGGTCAAAAACATTCAGTACTTC.

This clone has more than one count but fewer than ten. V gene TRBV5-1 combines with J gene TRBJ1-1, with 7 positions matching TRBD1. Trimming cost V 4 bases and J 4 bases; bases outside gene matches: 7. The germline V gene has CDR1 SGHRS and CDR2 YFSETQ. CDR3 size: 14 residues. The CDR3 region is CASSIRQGVTEAFF. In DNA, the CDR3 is TGCGCCAGCAGCATAAGACAGGGTGTCACTGAAGCTTTCTTT.

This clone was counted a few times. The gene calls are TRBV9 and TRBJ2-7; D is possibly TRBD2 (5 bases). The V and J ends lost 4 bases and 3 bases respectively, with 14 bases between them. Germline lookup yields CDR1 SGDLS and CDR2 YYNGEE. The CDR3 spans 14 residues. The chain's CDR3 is CASSPWSDYYEQYF. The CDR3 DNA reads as TGTGCCAGCAGCCCCTGGTCAGACTACTACGAGCAGTACTTC.

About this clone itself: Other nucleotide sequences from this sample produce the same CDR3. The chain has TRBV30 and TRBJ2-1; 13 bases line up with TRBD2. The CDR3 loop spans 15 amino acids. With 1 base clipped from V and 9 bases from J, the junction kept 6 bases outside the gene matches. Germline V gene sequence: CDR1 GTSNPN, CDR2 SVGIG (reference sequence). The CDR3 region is CAWSATSGRAGEQFF. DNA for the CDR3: TGTGCCTGGAGTGCTACTAGCGGGAGGGCCGGTGAGCAGTTCTTC.

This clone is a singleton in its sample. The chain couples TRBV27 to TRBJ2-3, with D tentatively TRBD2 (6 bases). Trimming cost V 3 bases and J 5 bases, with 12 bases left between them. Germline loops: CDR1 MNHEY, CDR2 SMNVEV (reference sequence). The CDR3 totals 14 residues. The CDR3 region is CASSLGGYLDTQYF. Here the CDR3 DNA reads TGTGCCAGCAGTTTGGGGGGATACTTAGATACGCAGTATTTT.

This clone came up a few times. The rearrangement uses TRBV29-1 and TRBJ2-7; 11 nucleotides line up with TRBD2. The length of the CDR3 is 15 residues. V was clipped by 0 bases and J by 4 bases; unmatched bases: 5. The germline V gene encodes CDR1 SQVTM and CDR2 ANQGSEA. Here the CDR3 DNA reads TGCAGCGTTGAAGAGTCTAGCGGGAGGCTATACGAGCAGTACTTC. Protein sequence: CSVEESSGRLYEQYF.

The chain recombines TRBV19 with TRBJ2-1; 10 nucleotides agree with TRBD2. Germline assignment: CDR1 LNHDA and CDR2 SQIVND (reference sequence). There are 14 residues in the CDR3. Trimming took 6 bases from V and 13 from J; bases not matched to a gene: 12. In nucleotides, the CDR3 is TGTGCCAGTAGCCAAACTAGCGGGACCATAGTCCAGTTCTTC. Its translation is CASSQTSGTIVQFF.

This chain's CDR3 is CASRTGLIQETQYF. The CDR3 DNA reads as TGCGCCAGCAGAACGGGACTTATACAAGAGACCCAGTACTTC. The chain has TRBV5-1 and TRBJ2-5, with D perhaps TRBD2 (6 bases). Trimming removed 5 bases from V and 2 bases from J, with 13 bases in between. This CDR3 has 14 residues. Germline assignment: CDR1 SGHRS and CDR2 YFSETQ.

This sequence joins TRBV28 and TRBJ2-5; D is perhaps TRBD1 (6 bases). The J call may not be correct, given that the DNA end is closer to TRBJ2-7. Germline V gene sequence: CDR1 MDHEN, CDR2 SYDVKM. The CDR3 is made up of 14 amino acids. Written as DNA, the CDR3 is TGTGCCAGCAGTATCGCCGGGACATCCTACGAGCAGTACTTC. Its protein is CASSIAGTSYEQYF.

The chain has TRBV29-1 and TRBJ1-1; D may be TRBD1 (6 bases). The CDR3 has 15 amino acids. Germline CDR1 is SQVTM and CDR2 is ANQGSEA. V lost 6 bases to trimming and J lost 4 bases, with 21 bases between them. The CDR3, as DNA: TGCAGCGTCGGATCTGTGAAGGGGGTGATCACTGAAGCTTTCTTT. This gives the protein CSVGSVKGVITEAFF.

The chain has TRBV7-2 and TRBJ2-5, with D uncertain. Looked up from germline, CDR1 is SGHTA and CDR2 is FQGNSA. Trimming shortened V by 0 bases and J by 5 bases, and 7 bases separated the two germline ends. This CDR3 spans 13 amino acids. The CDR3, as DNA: TGTGCCAGCAGCTTAGCTTACACGGAGACCCAGTACTTC. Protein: CASSLAYTETQYF.

The CDR3 DNA reads as TGCGCCAGCAGTGATGAGACTAGCGGGAGGAGCGAGCAGTACTTC. It translates to CASSDETSGRSEQYF. This chain uses TRBV10-1 with TRBJ2-5, with 13 bases matching TRBD2. The J call may be wrong; the DNA end is better matched by TRBJ2-7. Germline V gives CDR1 WNHNN, CDR2 SYGVQD (reference sequence). CDR3 length equals 15 residues.

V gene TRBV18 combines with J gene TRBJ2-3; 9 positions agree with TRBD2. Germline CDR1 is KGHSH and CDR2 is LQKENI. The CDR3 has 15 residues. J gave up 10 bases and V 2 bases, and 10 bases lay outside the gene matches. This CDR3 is CASSPGAGGQHPQYF. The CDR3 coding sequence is TGTGCCAGCTCACCAGGCGCGGGAGGGCAGCACCCGCAGTATTTT.

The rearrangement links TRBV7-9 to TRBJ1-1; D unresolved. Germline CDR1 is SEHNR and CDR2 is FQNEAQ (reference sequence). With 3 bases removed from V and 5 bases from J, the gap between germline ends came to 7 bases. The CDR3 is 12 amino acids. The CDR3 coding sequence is TGTGCCAGCAGCTTTCCTAGAACTGAAGCTTTCTTT. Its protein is CASSFPRTEAFF. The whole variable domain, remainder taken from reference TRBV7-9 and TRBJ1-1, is DTGVSQNPRHKITKRGQNVTFRCDPISEHNRLYWYRQTLGQGPEFLTYFQNEAQLEKSRLLSDRFSAERPKGSFSTLEIQRTEQGDSAMYLCASSFPRTEAFFGQGTRLTVV.

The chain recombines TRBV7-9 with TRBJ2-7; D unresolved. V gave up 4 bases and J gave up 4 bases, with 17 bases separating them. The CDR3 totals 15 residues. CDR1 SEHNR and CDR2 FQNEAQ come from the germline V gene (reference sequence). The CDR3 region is CASSSSSPGRYEQYF. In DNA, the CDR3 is TGTGCCAGCAGCTCCTCGTCGCCAGGCCGATACGAGCAGTACTTC.

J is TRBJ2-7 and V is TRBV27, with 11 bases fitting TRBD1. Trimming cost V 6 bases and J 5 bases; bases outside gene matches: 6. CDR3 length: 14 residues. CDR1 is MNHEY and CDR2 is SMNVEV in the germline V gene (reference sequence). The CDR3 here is CASSPGTGGDEQYF. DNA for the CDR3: TGTGCCAGCAGCCCAGGGACAGGGGGAGACGAGCAGTACTTC.

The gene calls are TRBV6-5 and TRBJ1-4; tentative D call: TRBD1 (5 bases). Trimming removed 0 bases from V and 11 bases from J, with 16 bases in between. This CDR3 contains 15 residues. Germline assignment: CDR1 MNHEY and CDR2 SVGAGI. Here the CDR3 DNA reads TGTGCCAGCAGTTACTCGCAGGGTCCAGCTGGGAAACTGTTTTTT. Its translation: CASSYSQGPAGKLFF.

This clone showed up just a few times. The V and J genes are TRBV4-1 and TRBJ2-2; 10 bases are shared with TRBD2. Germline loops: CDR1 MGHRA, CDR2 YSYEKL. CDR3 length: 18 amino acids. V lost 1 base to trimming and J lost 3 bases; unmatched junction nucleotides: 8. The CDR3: CASSQAPGLAKDTGELFF. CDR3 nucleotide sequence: TGCGCCAGCAGCCAAGCTCCGGGACTAGCGAAAGACACCGGGGAGCTGTTTTTT.

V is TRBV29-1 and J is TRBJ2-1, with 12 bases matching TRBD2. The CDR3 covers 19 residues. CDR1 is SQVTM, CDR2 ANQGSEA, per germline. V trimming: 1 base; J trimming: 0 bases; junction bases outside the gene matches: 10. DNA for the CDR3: TGCAGCGTTGAAGGTCTAGCGGGAGGGAAGTGGAGCTCCTACAATGAGCAGTTCTTC. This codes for CSVEGLAGGKWSSYNEQFF.

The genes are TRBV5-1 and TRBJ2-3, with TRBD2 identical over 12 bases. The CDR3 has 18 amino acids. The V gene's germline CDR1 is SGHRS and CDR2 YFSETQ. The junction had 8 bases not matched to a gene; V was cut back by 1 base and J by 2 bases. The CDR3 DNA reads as TGCGCCAGCAGCTTGACTAGAGGACTAGCGGGACCCACAGATACGCAGTATTTT. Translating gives CASSLTRGLAGPTDTQYF. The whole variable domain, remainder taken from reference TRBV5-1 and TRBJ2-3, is KAGVTQTPRYLIKTRGQQVTLSCSPISGHRSVSWYQQTPGQGLQFLFEYFSETQRNKGNFPGRFSGRQFSNSRSEMNVSTLELGDSALYLCASSLTRGLAGPTDTQYFGPGTRLTVL.

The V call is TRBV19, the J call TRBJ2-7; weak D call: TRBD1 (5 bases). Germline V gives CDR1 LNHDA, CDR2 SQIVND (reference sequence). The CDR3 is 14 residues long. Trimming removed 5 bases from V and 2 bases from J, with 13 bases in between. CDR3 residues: CASSAPDKTYEQYF. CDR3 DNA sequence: TGTGCCAGTAGTGCACCGGACAAGACCTACGAGCAGTACTTC.

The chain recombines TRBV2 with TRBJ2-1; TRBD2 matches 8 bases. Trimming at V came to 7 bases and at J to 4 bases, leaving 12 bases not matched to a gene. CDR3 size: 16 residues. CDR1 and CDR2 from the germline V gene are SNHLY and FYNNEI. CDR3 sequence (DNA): TGTGCCAGCACCTCCCCGGGACTAGTCCCTTACAATGAGCAGTTCTTC. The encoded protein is CASTSPGLVPYNEQFF.

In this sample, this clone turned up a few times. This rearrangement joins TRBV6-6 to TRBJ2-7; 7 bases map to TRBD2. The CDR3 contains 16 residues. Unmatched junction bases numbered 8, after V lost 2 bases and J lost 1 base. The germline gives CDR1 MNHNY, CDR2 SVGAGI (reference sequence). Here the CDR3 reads CASSYGSREESYEQYF. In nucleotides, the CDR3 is TGTGCCAGCAGTTACGGATCTCGGGAGGAGTCCTACGAGCAGTACTTC.